Each of the 11 T cell receptor beta chains below was sequenced from the same sample in a study of T cells in women clearing cervical HPV infection. Only in-frame clones appear in the TCRdb table, and some are missing; sequencing was by immunoSEQ multiplex PCR. The listing records roughly 49,000 clones. The sequencing input was blood buffy coat. These receptor sequences come from a woman aged 18-69 years with a cervical HPV16 infection that either progressed to CIN3+ or cleared (not recorded which).

On this clone itself: The CDR3 extends 3 residues past the end of the read, so its final part is completed from the germline J gene. The chain couples TRBV29-1 to TRBJ2-3; TRBD1 is a possible D gene (6 bases). CDR3 length: 14 amino acids. The germline V gene encodes CDR1 SQVTM and CDR2 ANQGSEA. The CDR3 DNA, read in part, is TGCAGCGCCCGAAGGGACGGGACAAATCAGCCG. Amino acids: CSARRDGTNQP. The full CDR3 sequence reads CSARRDGTNQPQYF.

Details on this clone: The CDR3 end falls 3 residues outside the read, so it is completed with the germline J gene. V usage is TRBV7-9 and J usage is TRBJ1-1; D is perhaps TRBD1 (6 bases). This CDR3 is 15 amino acids long. V was clipped by 2 bases and J by 2 bases, with 12 bases between them. Germline V gene sequence: CDR1 SEHNR, CDR2 FQNEAQ (reference sequence). CDR3 region: CASSLRQGTNTEAFF. The part of the CDR3 DNA that was read is TGTGCCAGCAGCTTACGGCAGGGGACCAACACTGAA.

To note about this clone: Read coverage stops 3 residues before the CDR3 terminus; the germline J gene supplies the remainder. This chain links TRBV5-5 with TRBJ2-7; D gene unclear. This CDR3 comprises 12 residues. Germline CDR1 and CDR2: SGHKS and YYEKEE (reference sequence). V dropped 3 bases and J dropped 2 bases, with 6 bases sitting between them. Partial CDR3 DNA: TGTGCCAGCAGCTCAAGGCCCTACGAG. This gives the protein CASSSRPYE. The full CDR3 protein reads CASSSRPYEQYF. The full variable domain, completed using reference TRBV5-5 and TRBJ2-7, is DAGVTQSPTHLIKTRGQQVTLRCSPISGHKSVSWYQQVLGQGPQFIFQYYEKEERGRGNFPDRFSARQFPNYSSELNVNALLLGDSALYLCASSSRPYEQYFGPGTRLTVT.

On this clone itself: The read gets to within 3 residues of the CDR3 end, and the germline J gene fills in the rest. The genes are TRBV12-3 or TRBV12-4 and TRBJ2-7; tentative D call: TRBD1 (6 bases). The CDR3 contains 15 residues. Deletions cut 5 bases from V and 2 bases from J, with 16 bases between. The covered CDR3 bases are TGTGCCAGCAGTCCAGGGGACATAAATACCTACGAG. Translating it yields CASSPGDINTYE. The entire CDR3 reads CASSPGDINTYEQYF.

A remark on this clone: The CDR3 is cut off 3 residues early in the read; its end comes from the germline J gene. The chain links TRBV18 to TRBJ1-2; TRBD1 matches 7 bases. This CDR3 contains 13 residues. CDR1 is KGHSH and CDR2 is LQKENI in the germline V gene. The DNA read from the CDR3 is TGTGCCAGCTCACCTCCAGGGGGGCACGGC. Its protein is CASSPPGGHG. The CDR3 in its entirety is CASSPPGGHGYTF.

Of note for this clone: The read terminates 3 residues before the CDR3 end, so the remaining end is supplied by the germline J gene. J is TRBJ2-3 and V is TRBV30; tentative D call: TRBD1 (6 bases). Looked up from germline, CDR1 is GTSNPN and CDR2 is SVGIG (reference sequence). CDR3 length: 12 residues. The CDR3 DNA, read in part, is TGTGCCTGGGGACAGTACCAAGAGACG. Protein: CAWGQYQET. From start to end, the CDR3 is CAWGQYQETQYF.

A remark on this clone: The observed sequence ends 3 residues before the CDR3 terminus, with the missing tail filled in from the germline J gene. The chain recombines TRBV6-1 with TRBJ1-5; 7 bases are a match to TRBD1. From germline, CDR1 is MNHNS and CDR2 SASEGT. Trimming took 4 bases from V and 7 from J; bases not matched to a gene: 7. This CDR3 is built from 14 residues. The CDR3 sequence is CASSVTGTGQPQHF. The DNA read from the CDR3 is TGTGCCAGCAGTGTGACAGGGACGGGACAGCCC.

A word on this clone: The read gets to within 3 residues of the CDR3 end, and the germline J gene fills in the rest. J is TRBJ2-2 and V is TRBV10-3, with a possible D match to TRBD2 (5 bases). Trimming took 4 bases from V and 7 from J, leaving 16 bases between them. This CDR3 spans 15 amino acids. CDR1 and CDR2 (germline): ENHRY, SYGVKD. CDR3 residues: CAISGRVKESGELFF. The CDR3 DNA, read in part, is TGTGCCATCAGTGGGCGGGTTAAGGAGAGCGGGGAG.

Points on this clone: The read comes to an end 3 residues before the CDR3 does, leaving the germline J gene to fill in the end. V is TRBV7-8 and J is TRBJ1-2; D remains ambiguous. Deletions cut 5 bases from V and 0 bases from J, with 10 bases between. This CDR3 comprises 14 residues. CDR1 is SGHVS, CDR2 FQNEAQ, per germline. CDR3 bases read: TGTGCCAGCAGCGCGGTAGACCCTAACTATGGC. Translating it yields CASSAVDPNYG. The full CDR3 is CASSAVDPNYGYTF.

A note on this clone: The read terminates 3 residues ahead of where the CDR3 ends, so the germline J gene completes it. The V call is TRBV18, the J call TRBJ2-2; no firm D call. This CDR3 has 15 amino acids. Germline-derived CDR1 and CDR2 are KGHSH and LQKENI. Incomplete CDR3 DNA: TGTGCCAGCTCACCCACCCCTGCAACTAATGAAAAG. Protein: CASSPTPATNEK. The complete CDR3 protein is CASSPTPATNEKLFF.

On this clone itself: From the germline J gene comes the end of the CDR3, since the read stops 3 residues before it. The chain uses TRBV10-2 and TRBJ2-5; TRBD2 agrees at 9 bases. Germline V gives CDR1 WSHSY, CDR2 SAAADI. V shed 0 bases, J shed 2 bases, and the junction held 7 bases outside the gene matches. CDR3 length: 17 residues. The CDR3 DNA, read in part, is TGCGCCAGCAGTGAGTCGATTGGGCTAGCGGGGCAAGAGACC. This translates into CASSESIGLAGQET. The entire CDR3 reads CASSESIGLAGQETQYF.